The 6 T cell receptor beta chains listed next were all sequenced from one sample in a study of T cell responses to AZD1222 COVID-19 vaccine (dated by TCRdb to about 2021). The sample's time point label, in plain terms: baseline before first vaccination. The meaning of the sample's treatment or condition label: meningococcal conjugate vaccine given as trial control. The library was generated by the immunoSEQ multiplex PCR assay. The clones in this table, taken by TCRdb from immuneACCESS, are in-frame only. Not every clone is retained; where verified, under half of the shortfall comes from an unresolved V gene, and the cause of the rest is unknown. For this sample there are under 150,000 clones; 80% to 90% appear just once. The leading ten clones occupy more than 3% of the sample. Source: peripheral blood, taken on day 0 of MenACWY control vaccination. The receptors derive from an adult in good health.

The V call is TRBV27, the J call TRBJ2-1; D call uncertain. V shed 5 bases and J shed 9 bases, with 8 bases lying between them. Germline-derived CDR1 and CDR2 are MNHEY and SMNVEV (reference sequence). This CDR3 contains 11 residues. CDR3 residues: CASSILGEQFF. The CDR3 region has the DNA TGTGCCAGCAGTATTCTTGGTGAGCAGTTCTTC.

V is TRBV5-5 and J is TRBJ2-7; no clear D gene. The V and J ends lost 0 bases and 6 bases respectively, with 19 bases between them. The V gene's germline CDR1 is SGHKS and CDR2 YYEKEE (reference sequence). This CDR3 spans 16 amino acids. CDR3 region: CASSLAYENGVPEQYF. CDR3 bases: TGTGCCAGCAGCTTGGCGTATGAGAATGGGGTACCCGAGCAGTACTTC. Full variable domain (remainder filled in from reference TRBV5-5 and TRBJ2-7): DAGVTQSPTHLIKTRGQQVTLRCSPISGHKSVSWYQQVLGQGPQFIFQYYEKEERGRGNFPDRFSARQFPNYSSELNVNALLLGDSALYLCASSLAYENGVPEQYFGPGTRLTVT.

The chain combines TRBV7-2 with TRBJ1-3, with D perhaps TRBD1 (6 bases). With 4 bases removed from V and 1 base from J, the gap between germline ends came to 8 bases. CDR3 size: 14 residues. CDR1 and CDR2 (germline): SGHTA, FQGNSA. The CDR3 bases are TGTGCCAGCAGCTCGGACAGTTCTGGAAACACCATATATTTT. Encoded protein: CASSSDSSGNTIYF.

The rearrangement joins TRBV6-6 to TRBJ2-5; 9 bases are a match to TRBD2. V trimming: 5 bases; J trimming: 2 bases; junction bases outside the gene matches: 3. There are 14 residues in the CDR3. Germline values: CDR1 MNHNY, CDR2 SVGAGI (reference sequence). CDR3 coding DNA: TGTGCCAGCAGTCTAGCGGGACAACAAGAGACCCAGTACTTC. Its translation: CASSLAGQQETQYF.

This sequence joins TRBV19 and TRBJ1-1, with 9 positions matching TRBD1. The CDR3 covers 14 residues. The trim removed 4 bases at V and 6 bases at J, leaving 6 bases unmatched. The germline V gene encodes CDR1 LNHDA and CDR2 SQIVND (reference sequence). The DNA for the CDR3 is TGTGCCAGTAGTAACCGGGACAGGGACCCTGAAGCTTTCTTT. This gives the protein CASSNRDRDPEAFF.

This clone occurred once. V gene TRBV6-2 or TRBV6-3 combines with J gene TRBJ2-7; the match to TRBD1 covers 11 bases. V lost 2 bases and J lost 1; bases outside the gene matches: 7. Per germline, CDR1 MNHEY and CDR2 SVGEGT. The CDR3 runs 17 residues. In DNA form, the CDR3 reads TGTGCCAGCAGTTACCCTACCGGGACAGGGGGTTCCTACGAGCAGTACTTC. It specifies CASSYPTGTGGSYEQYF.